The T cell receptor (beta chain) under discussion was sequenced for a study of blood T cell repertoires in COVID-19. In the study overall: T cells, B-cell-depleted T cells, or PBMCs provided the cDNA or gDNA that served as material.

In the original processing: Reference gene primer amplification in the assay estimated nucleated cell counts. This table comes from immunoSEQ multiplex PCR, and its TCRdb copy is limited to in-frame clones, with some not included. The V and J calls and clone size were taken over from that table, and D and trimming were inferred from the DNA. The table shows 250,000 or so clones, with around 90% occurring only once. The length of the CDR3 is 13 residues. V lost 6 bases to trimming and J lost 2 bases, with 10 bases between them. The germline CDR1 and CDR2 sequences are MDHEN and SYDVKM. The receptor's source is a man aged 25 to 40 with COVID-19, enrolled during active disease. What was sequenced was peripheral blood. This chain links TRBV28 with TRBJ1-2, with a possible D match to TRBD1 (5 bases). CDR3 coding DNA: TGTGCCAGCAGGCTCGGGGGAAACTATGGCTACACCTTC. Residues: CASRLGGNYGYTF.